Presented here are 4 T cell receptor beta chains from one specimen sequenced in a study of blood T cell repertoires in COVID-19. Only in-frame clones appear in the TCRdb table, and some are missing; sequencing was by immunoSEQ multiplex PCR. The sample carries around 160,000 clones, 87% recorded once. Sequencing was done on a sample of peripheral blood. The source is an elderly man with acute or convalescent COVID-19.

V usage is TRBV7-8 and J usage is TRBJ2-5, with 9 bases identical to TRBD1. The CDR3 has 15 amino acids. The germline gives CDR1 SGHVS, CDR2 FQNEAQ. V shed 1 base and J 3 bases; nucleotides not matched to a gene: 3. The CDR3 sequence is CASSLDRGLEETQYF. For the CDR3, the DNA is TGTGCCAGCAGCTTAGACAGGGGGCTGGAAGAGACCCAGTACTTC. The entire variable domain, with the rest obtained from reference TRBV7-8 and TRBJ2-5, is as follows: GAGVSQSPRYKVAKRGQDVALRCDPISGHVSLFWYQQALGQGPEFLTYFQNEAQLDKSGLPSDRFFAERPEGSVSTLKIQRTQQEDSAVYLCASSLDRGLEETQYFGPGTRLLVL.

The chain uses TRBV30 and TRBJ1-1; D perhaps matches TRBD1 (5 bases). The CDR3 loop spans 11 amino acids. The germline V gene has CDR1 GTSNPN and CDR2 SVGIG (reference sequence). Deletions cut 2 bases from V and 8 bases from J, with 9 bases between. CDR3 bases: TGTGCCTGGAGTATTTGGGGCGAAGCTTTCTTT. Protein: CAWSIWGEAFF.

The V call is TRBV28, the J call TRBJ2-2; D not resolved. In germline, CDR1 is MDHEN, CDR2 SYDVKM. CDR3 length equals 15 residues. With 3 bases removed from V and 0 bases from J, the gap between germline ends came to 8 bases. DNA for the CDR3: TGTGCCAGCAGTTTTGGCACTACGAACACCGGGGAGCTGTTTTTT. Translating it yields CASSFGTTNTGELFF.

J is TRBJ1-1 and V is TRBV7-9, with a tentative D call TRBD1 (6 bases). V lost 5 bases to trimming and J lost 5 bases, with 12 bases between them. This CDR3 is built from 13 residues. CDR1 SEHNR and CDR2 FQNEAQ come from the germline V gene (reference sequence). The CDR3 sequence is CASSQGLRTEAFF. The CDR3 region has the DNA TGTGCCAGCAGCCAGGGGTTAAGAACTGAAGCTTTCTTT.